The 11 T cell receptor beta chains reported below all come from one sample, sequenced in a study of beta chain features in type 1 diabetes. Expressed TCRB transcripts were sequenced because the isolated RNA had all been reverse transcribed beforehand. Repertoires were generated with immunoSEQ multiplex PCR, while TCRdb's copy carries only in-frame clones and drops some. The sample lists around 150,000 clones; almost 65% were seen once. Their recognized antigens are unknown. Findings and caveats of the study: When Type 1 diabetes patients were examined, their TCRB CDR3s proved moderately but significantly shorter in all four CD4+ subsets.

What was sequenced was naive CD4+ T cells from blood. Source of these receptors: a man in his thirties or forties with type 1 diabetes.

The V gene is TRBV29-1, the J gene TRBJ2-5, with a weak D call TRBD2 (6 bases). In germline, CDR1 is SQVTM, CDR2 ANQGSEA. The CDR3 is 13 amino acids. V lost 7 bases and J 4 bases, leaving 16 bases between the germline ends. CDR3 nucleotides: TGCAGCGCTCCGGGACTTAGGCGAGAGACCCAGTACTTC. Amino acids: CSAPGLRRETQYF.

The chain uses TRBV4-1 and TRBJ1-2; the match to TRBD1 covers 10 bases. V lost 0 bases to trimming and J lost 6 bases; unmatched junction nucleotides: 4. CDR1 MGHRA and CDR2 YSYEKL come from the germline V gene. The CDR3 is 15 amino acids. For the CDR3, the DNA is TGCGCCAGCAGCCAAGATCGACAGGGGGCAAATGGCTACACCTTC. As protein: CASSQDRQGANGYTF.

The rearrangement joins TRBV29-1 to TRBJ2-2; D perhaps matches TRBD2 (6 bases). Per the germline V gene, CDR1 is SQVTM and CDR2 is ANQGSEA. The CDR3 covers 15 residues. V dropped 6 bases and J dropped 0 bases, with 14 bases sitting between them. The CDR3 is CSVHGTSANTGELFF. The CDR3 DNA is TGCAGCGTGCACGGGACTTCCGCGAACACCGGGGAGCTGTTTTTT.

CDR3 loop: CASSQSRGAARRETQYF. In nucleotides, the CDR3 is TGCGCCAGCAGTCAATCGCGAGGTGCAGCTCGAAGGGAGACCCAGTACTTC. The rearrangement uses TRBV23-1 and TRBJ2-5; D not certain. TRBV23-1 is classed as an ORF, of uncertain function. The CDR3 has 17 residues. The V end was cut by 0 bases, the J end by 5 bases, with 19 bases between.

The rearrangement joins TRBV9 to TRBJ2-3, with TRBD1 matching 8 bases. V dropped 3 bases and J dropped 1; count of bases not matched to a gene: 10. Germline lookup yields CDR1 SGDLS and CDR2 YYNGEE. There are 17 residues in the CDR3. CDR3 sequence: CASSAGQGGFGTDTQYF. The CDR3 region has the DNA TGTGCCAGCAGCGCAGGACAGGGAGGATTTGGCACAGATACGCAGTATTTT.

This chain connects TRBV4-3 to TRBJ1-5; TRBD1 might be the D (5 bases). Germline V gene data show CDR1 as LGHNA and CDR2 as YSLEER. There are 15 residues in the CDR3. The V and J ends lost 3 bases and 6 bases respectively, with 15 bases between them. CDR3 protein: CASSQTSDSGQPQHF. The CDR3 bases are TGCGCCAGCAGCCAGACGTCCGACAGTGGTCAGCCCCAGCATTTT.

This sequence joins TRBV13 and TRBJ2-7, with D possibly TRBD1 on 5 matching bases. The germline V gene has CDR1 PRHDT and CDR2 FYEKMQ (reference sequence). The CDR3 runs to 13 residues. The V end lost 5 bases, the J end lost 3 bases, and 11 bases lay between the germline ends. CDR3 residues: CASSPRGSYEQYF. The DNA for the CDR3 is TGTGCCAGCAGCCCAAGGGGCAGCTACGAGCAGTACTTC. The full variable domain, rest sourced from reference TRBV13 and TRBJ2-7, is AAGVIQSPRHLIKEKRETATLKCYPIPRHDTVYWYQQGPGQDPQFLISFYEKMQSDKGSIPDRFSAQQFSDYHSELNMSSLELGDSALYFCASSPRGSYEQYFGPGTRLTVT.

The rearrangement links TRBV30 to TRBJ1-1; D not certain. V was clipped by 2 bases and J by 3 bases, with 10 bases between them. Germline V gives CDR1 GTSNPN, CDR2 SVGIG (reference sequence). There are 13 residues in the CDR3. As DNA, the CDR3 is TGTGCCTGGAGTTTCGGAGTGGACACTGAAGCTTTCTTT. It specifies CAWSFGVDTEAFF.

This clone was picked up a small number of times. This chain connects TRBV21-1 to TRBJ2-7; the table's D call of TRBD1 was not tested on the DNA. TRBV21-1 is described as a pseudogene. The length of the CDR3 is 15 residues. CDR3 amino acids: CASSWWLALSYEQYF. For the CDR3, the DNA is TGTGCCAGCAGCTGGTGGTTGGCCCTCTCCTACGAGCAGTACTTC.

This chain uses TRBV7-9 with TRBJ2-5; 9 bases are a match to TRBD2. In germline, CDR1 is SEHNR, CDR2 FQNEAQ (reference sequence). V gave up 3 bases and J gave up 3 bases; unmatched junction bases: 2. The CDR3 loop spans 14 amino acids. As DNA, the CDR3 is TGTGCCAGCAGCTTTATAGCGGGGGAAGAGACCCAGTACTTC. Translation gives CASSFIAGEETQYF.

This clone was observed a handful of times. V and J are TRBV27 and TRBJ2-7, with no clear D. Trimming left V 6 bases short and J 6 bases short, with 18 bases between. This CDR3 spans 14 amino acids. CDR1 is MNHEY and CDR2 is SMNVEV in the germline V gene (reference sequence). The CDR3 sequence: CASSHLGPGIEQYF. Written as DNA, the CDR3 is TGTGCCAGCAGCCACCTGGGCCCAGGAATCGAGCAGTACTTC.